This paragraph reports one T cell receptor beta chain. This sample was included in a study of blood T cell repertoires in COVID-19. Study information: Samples representing acute and convalescent COVID-19 were sourced from the United States, Italy and Spain. The cDNA or gDNA used as material had been derived from T cells, B-cell-depleted T cells, or PBMCs.

The V and J ends lost 2 bases and 4 bases, in that order; junction bases with no gene match: 2. CDR3 length equals 13 residues. Germline CDR1 is SGHNT and CDR2 is YENEEA. In the original processing: Estimation of nucleated cell counts relied on the amplification of reference gene primers. The assay was immunoSEQ multiplex PCR, and TCRdb's table has in-frame clones only and misses some. V, J and clone size are those of that table, while D and trimming were read from the DNA. The table lists 160,000 or so clones, around 92% of them singletons. Sequenced: peripheral blood. The rearrangement links TRBV11-3 to TRBJ2-7, with 7 positions matching TRBD1. The sequence was collected from a man between 60 and 75 years old with acute or convalescent COVID-19. The CDR3 reads CASSLRRGYEQYF. The CDR3 coding sequence is TGTGCCAGCAGCTTACGCAGGGGGTACGAGCAGTACTTC.